This passage covers 5 T cell receptor beta chains from one sample sequenced in a study of shared clonotypes between healthy human individuals. Measured with immunoSEQ multiplex PCR; TCRdb has only the in-frame clones, and not every one. The table has 1.5 million to 1.9 million clones, 95% to 99% seen once. The sample consisted of naive CD4+ T cells sorted from blood. Subset in this sample: CD45RA+ positively selected. Receptor source: a man aged 30-40 years in good health.

This clone was recorded only once. This chain links TRBV28 with TRBJ2-5; 14 nucleotides align to TRBD2. Trimming at V came to 6 bases and at J to 6 bases, leaving 6 bases not matched to a gene. Germline V lookup: CDR1 MDHEN, CDR2 SYDVKM. The CDR3 is 15 residues long. CDR3: CASRRGTSGSKTQYF. CDR3 DNA sequence: TGTGCCAGCAGACGAGGGACTAGCGGGAGTAAGACCCAGTACTTC.

This chain joins TRBV5-1 and TRBJ2-1; 9 bases match TRBD1. The V gene's germline CDR1 is SGHRS and CDR2 YFSETQ. The CDR3 covers 15 residues. Losses at the gene ends were 4 bases for V and 7 bases for J; bases not matched to a gene: 9. Here the CDR3 reads CASSTGQGLGNEQFF. For the CDR3, the DNA is TGCGCCAGCAGCACGGGACAGGGCTTGGGGAATGAGCAGTTCTTC.

The CDR3 sequence is CASSAGQGRFNEKLFF. Here the CDR3 DNA reads TGTGCCAGCAGCGCCGGACAGGGGCGCTTTAATGAAAAACTGTTTTTT. This rearrangement joins TRBV5-6 to TRBJ1-4; 9 bases fit TRBD1. This CDR3 comprises 16 residues. Losses at the gene ends were 4 bases for V and 4 bases for J; bases not matched to a gene: 8. Germline V CDR1 and CDR2: SGHDT, YYEEEE.

The genes are TRBV7-6 and TRBJ2-2, with TRBD2 identical over 12 bases. The CDR3 runs 17 residues. V was clipped by 5 bases and J by 5 bases; unmatched bases: 9. In germline, CDR1 is SGHVS, CDR2 FNYEAQ. CDR3: CASSLQTSGRGTGELFF. Written as DNA, the CDR3 is TGTGCCAGCAGCCTCCAGACTAGCGGGAGAGGAACCGGGGAGCTGTTTTTT.

J is TRBJ2-7 and V is TRBV27, with 13 bases lining up with TRBD2. With V trimmed by 5 bases and J by 7 bases, 14 bases remained unmatched. CDR3 length equals 17 residues. In germline, CDR1 is MNHEY, CDR2 SMNVEV (reference sequence). For the CDR3, the DNA is TGTGCCAGCAGTCTAAAACTAGCGGGAGGGCTTTTATGGGAGCAGTACTTC. Protein sequence: CASSLKLAGGLLWEQYF.